This entry concerns a single T cell receptor beta chain. Original methodology: Amplifying reference gene primers gave estimates of nucleated cell counts. The repertoire was sequenced with immunoSEQ multiplex PCR; TCRdb's copy has only in-frame clones and lacks some. The V and J calls and clone size come from that table; D and trimming were worked out from the DNA. This sample has 350,000 to 450,000 clones, with 75% to 90% found just once. Trimming shortened V by 6 bases and J by 1 base, and 18 bases separated the two germline ends. The length of the CDR3 is 15 residues. The V gene's germline CDR1 is SQVTM and CDR2 ANQGSEA. The sample originates from a study of blood T cell repertoires in COVID-19. Study-wide background: Specimens from acute and convalescent COVID-19 originated in the United States, Italy and Spain. PBMCs, B-cell-depleted T cells, or T cells provided the cDNA or gDNA that made up the material.

The sample was peripheral blood. The chain uses TRBV29-1 and TRBJ2-5; D may be TRBD2 (6 bases). The clonotype was recovered from a woman aged 18-29 years with acute or convalescent COVID-19. CDR3 residues: CSVAGVGGPQETQYF. The CDR3, as DNA: TGCAGCGTCGCTGGTGTGGGGGGACCCCAAGAGACCCAGTACTTC. Variable domain in full (rest from reference TRBV29-1 and TRBJ2-5): SAVISQKPSRDICQRGTSLTIQCQVDSQVTMMFWYRQQPGQSLTLIATANQGSEATYESGFVIDKFPISRPNLTFSTLTVSNMSPEDSSIYLCSVAGVGGPQETQYFGPGTRLLVL.